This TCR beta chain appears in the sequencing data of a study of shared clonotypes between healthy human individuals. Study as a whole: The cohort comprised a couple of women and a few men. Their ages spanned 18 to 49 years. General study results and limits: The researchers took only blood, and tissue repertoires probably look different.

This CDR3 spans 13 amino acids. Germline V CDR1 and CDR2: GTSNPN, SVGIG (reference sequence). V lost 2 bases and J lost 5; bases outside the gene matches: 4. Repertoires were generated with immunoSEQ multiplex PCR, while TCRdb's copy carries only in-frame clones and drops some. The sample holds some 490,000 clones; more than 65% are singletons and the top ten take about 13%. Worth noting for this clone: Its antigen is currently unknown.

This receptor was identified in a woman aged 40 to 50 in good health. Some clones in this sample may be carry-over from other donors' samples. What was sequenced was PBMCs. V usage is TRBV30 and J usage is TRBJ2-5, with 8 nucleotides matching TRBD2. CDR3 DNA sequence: TGTGCCTGGAGTACCGGGGGGGTGGAGACCCAGTACTTC. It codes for CAWSTGGVETQYF.